One sample yielded the 8 T cell receptor beta chains listed below, sequenced in a study of STAT3 mutations in large granular lymphocyte leukemia. Findings and caveats of the study: Every T-cell large granular lymphocyte leukemia patient had at least one immunodominant TCR beta clonotype.

Generated by immunoSEQ multiplex PCR, the TCRdb table keeps only in-frame clones and is missing some. The top ten hold around 33% of the sample, which has 10,000 to 15,000 clones, under 95% seen once. No antigen is known for these receptors. The sequencing sample was made of peripheral blood mononuclear cells. These receptors were collected from a man aged 35-49 years with T-cell large granular lymphocyte leukemia. Some clones in this sample may be carry-over from other donors' samples.

CDR3 protein: CASSIPFPGQSNQPQHF. The CDR3 region has the DNA TGTGCCAGTAGTATCCCATTCCCGGGACAATCGAATCAGCCCCAGCATTTT. The genes are TRBV19 and TRBJ1-5; TRBD1 is a possible D gene (6 bases). V lost 3 bases and J 4 bases, leaving 19 bases between the germline ends. The CDR3 is made up of 17 amino acids. In germline, CDR1 is LNHDA, CDR2 SQIVND (reference sequence).

The table lists this clone with a few counts. The genes are TRBV5-1 and TRBJ1-1; no clear D. The CDR3 sequence is 15 residues long. CDR1 is SGHRS, CDR2 YFSETQ, per germline. Trimming removed 0 bases at V and 1 base at J, with 10 bases between. The CDR3 here is CASSLGDYKNTEAFF. The CDR3 DNA follows: TGCGCCAGCAGCTTGGGGGATTATAAGAACACTGAAGCTTTCTTT.

The chain couples TRBV6-5 to TRBJ1-6; 7 bases align to TRBD1. CDR3 size: 15 residues. V shed 4 bases and J 10 bases; nucleotides not matched to a gene: 10. CDR1 and CDR2 (germline): MNHEY, SVGAGI. In DNA form, the CDR3 reads TGTGCCAGCAGTTCAACTAACAGGGGAGGGTCACCCCTCCACTTT. This encodes CASSSTNRGGSPLHF.

V and J are TRBV7-2 and TRBJ2-7; a possible D gene is TRBD1 (6 bases). From germline, CDR1 is SGHTA and CDR2 FQGNSA. The CDR3 contains 16 residues. V lost 1 base and J 1 base, leaving 14 bases between the germline ends. The CDR3 sequence is CASSLDRAPVSYEQYF. The CDR3 region has the DNA TGTGCCAGCAGCTTAGACAGGGCCCCTGTTTCCTACGAGCAGTACTTC. Filled out from reference TRBV7-2 and TRBJ2-7, the complete variable domain reads GAGVSQSPSNKVTEKGKDVELRCDPISGHTALYWYRQSLGQGLEFLIYFQGNSAPDKSGLPSDRFSAERTGGSVSTLTIQRTQQEDSAVYLCASSLDRAPVSYEQYFGPGTRLTVT.

The chain has TRBV9 and TRBJ1-1, with D unclear. The CDR3 length is 12 residues. The V end was cut by 0 bases, the J end by 3 bases, with 3 bases between. The germline V gene has CDR1 SGDLS and CDR2 YYNGEE. This CDR3 is CASSVGDTEAFF. DNA of the CDR3: TGTGCCAGCAGCGTAGGTGACACTGAAGCTTTCTTT.

The chain uses TRBV5-1 and TRBJ2-4, with D tentatively TRBD1 (6 bases). Per the germline V gene, CDR1 is SGHRS and CDR2 is YFSETQ. V lost 1 base, J lost 0 bases, and 17 bases lay in between. The length of the CDR3 is 18 residues. The CDR3 nucleotides read TGCGCCAGCAGCTTGTGGGGCGACGCGACAGGAGCCAAAAACATTCAGTACTTC. Encoded protein: CASSLWGDATGAKNIQYF. The entire variable domain, with the rest obtained from reference TRBV5-1 and TRBJ2-4, is as follows: KAGVTQTPRYLIKTRGQQVTLSCSPISGHRSVSWYQQTPGQGLQFLFEYFSETQRNKGNFPGRFSGRQFSNSRSEMNVSTLELGDSALYLCASSLWGDATGAKNIQYFGAGTRLSVL.

The rearrangement uses TRBV19 and TRBJ1-2, with D possibly TRBD1 on 6 matching bases. The germline V gene encodes CDR1 LNHDA and CDR2 SQIVND (reference sequence). This CDR3 region has 12 residues. Trimming cost V 7 bases and J 8 bases, with 14 bases left between them. CDR3 region: CASTDSRGGYTF. The DNA of the CDR3 is TGTGCCAGTACCGACAGCAGGGGAGGCTACACCTTC.

The J gene is TRBJ1-1, the V gene TRBV7-8; 7 bases fit TRBD1. The CDR3 spans 18 residues. J lost 0 bases, V lost 7 bases, and 17 bases had no gene match. Germline-derived CDR1 and CDR2 are SGHVS and FQNEAQ. CDR3 in DNA: TGTGCCAGCACCCCAGGGGGGGGCGAGTTGAGAGTGAACACTGAAGCTTTCTTT. This codes for CASTPGGGELRVNTEAFF.